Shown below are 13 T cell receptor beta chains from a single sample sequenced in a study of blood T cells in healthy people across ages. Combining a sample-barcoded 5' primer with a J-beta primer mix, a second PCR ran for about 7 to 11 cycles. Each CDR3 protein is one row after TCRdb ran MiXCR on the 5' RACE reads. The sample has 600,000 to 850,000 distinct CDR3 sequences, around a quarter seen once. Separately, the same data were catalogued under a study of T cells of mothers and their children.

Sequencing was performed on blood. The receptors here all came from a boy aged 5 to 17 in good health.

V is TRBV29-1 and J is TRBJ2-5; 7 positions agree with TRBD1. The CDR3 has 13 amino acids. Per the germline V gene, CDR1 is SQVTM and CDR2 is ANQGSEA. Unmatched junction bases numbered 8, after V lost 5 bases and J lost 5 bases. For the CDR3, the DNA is TGCAGCGTTCGAGGACAGGCGACGGAGACCCAGTACTTC. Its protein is CSVRGQATETQYF.

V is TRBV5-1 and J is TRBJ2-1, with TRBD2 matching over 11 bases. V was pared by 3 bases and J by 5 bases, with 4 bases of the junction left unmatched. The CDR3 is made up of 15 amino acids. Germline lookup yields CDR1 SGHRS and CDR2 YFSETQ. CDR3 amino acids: CASSWGTSGHNEQFF. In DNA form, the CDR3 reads TGCGCCAGCAGCTGGGGGACTAGCGGACACAATGAGCAGTTCTTC.

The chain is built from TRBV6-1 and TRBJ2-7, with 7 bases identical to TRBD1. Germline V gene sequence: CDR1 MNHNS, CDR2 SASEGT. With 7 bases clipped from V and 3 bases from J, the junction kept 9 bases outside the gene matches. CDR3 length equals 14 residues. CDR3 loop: CASNEPQGRYEQYF. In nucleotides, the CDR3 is TGTGCCAGCAACGAACCACAGGGGCGCTACGAGCAGTACTTC.

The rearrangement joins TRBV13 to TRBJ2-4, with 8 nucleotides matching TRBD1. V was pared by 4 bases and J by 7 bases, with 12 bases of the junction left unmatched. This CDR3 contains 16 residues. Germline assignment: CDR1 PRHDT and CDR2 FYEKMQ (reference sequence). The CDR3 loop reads CASSSSKRTGLNIQYF. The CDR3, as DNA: TGTGCCAGCAGCTCCAGTAAACGGACAGGGTTGAACATTCAGTACTTC. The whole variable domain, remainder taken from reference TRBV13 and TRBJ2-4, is AAGVIQSPRHLIKEKRETATLKCYPIPRHDTVYWYQQGPGQDPQFLISFYEKMQSDKGSIPDRFSAQQFSDYHSELNMSSLELGDSALYFCASSSSKRTGLNIQYFGAGTRLSVL.

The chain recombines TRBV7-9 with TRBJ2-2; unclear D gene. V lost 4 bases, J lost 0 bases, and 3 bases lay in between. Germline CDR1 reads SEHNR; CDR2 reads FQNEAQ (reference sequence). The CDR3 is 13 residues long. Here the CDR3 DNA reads TGTGCCAGCAGCTACACGAACACCGGGGAGCTGTTTTTT. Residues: CASSYTNTGELFF. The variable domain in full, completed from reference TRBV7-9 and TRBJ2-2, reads DTGVSQNPRHKITKRGQNVTFRCDPISEHNRLYWYRQTLGQGPEFLTYFQNEAQLEKSRLLSDRFSAERPKGSFSTLEIQRTEQGDSAMYLCASSYTNTGELFFGEGSRLTVL.

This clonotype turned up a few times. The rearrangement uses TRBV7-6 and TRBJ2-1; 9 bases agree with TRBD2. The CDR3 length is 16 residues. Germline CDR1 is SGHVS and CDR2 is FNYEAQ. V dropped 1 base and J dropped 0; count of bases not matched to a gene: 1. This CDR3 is CASSLDSGGSYNEQFF. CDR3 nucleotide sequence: TGTGCCAGCAGCTTAGATAGCGGGGGCTCCTACAATGAGCAGTTCTTC.

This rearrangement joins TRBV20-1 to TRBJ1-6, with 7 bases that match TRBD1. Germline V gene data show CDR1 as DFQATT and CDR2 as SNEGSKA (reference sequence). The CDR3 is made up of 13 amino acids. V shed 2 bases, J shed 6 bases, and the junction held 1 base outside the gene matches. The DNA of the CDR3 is TGCAGTGCTAGACAGGGGGTTAATTCACCCCTCCACTTT. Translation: CSARQGVNSPLHF.

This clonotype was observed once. CDR3 bases: TGCGCCAGCAGCCGTTGGCCAGCGACCACTGAAGCTTTCTTT. This codes for CASSRWPATTEAFF. The J gene is TRBJ1-1, the V gene TRBV5-1; no clear D. The CDR3 is 14 residues long. The germline V gene encodes CDR1 SGHRS and CDR2 YFSETQ. The V and J ends lost 4 bases and 4 bases respectively, with 14 bases between them.

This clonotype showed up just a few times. The CDR3 sequence is CASSLAGLGYQETQYF. CDR3 sequence (DNA): TGCGCCAGCAGCTTGGCCGGTTTGGGGTACCAAGAGACCCAGTACTTC. The chain couples TRBV5-1 to TRBJ2-5; D remains unclear. CDR1 and CDR2 (germline): SGHRS, YFSETQ. This CDR3 spans 16 amino acids. Deletions cut 0 bases from V and 0 bases from J, with 12 bases between.

The CDR3 region is CSAFRSGSIDTQYF. CDR3 coding DNA: TGCAGTGCCTTCCGGAGCGGGAGTATAGATACGCAGTATTTT. V usage is TRBV20-1 and J usage is TRBJ2-3; TRBD2 aligns across 8 bases. CDR1 is DFQATT and CDR2 is SNEGSKA in the germline V gene (reference sequence). This CDR3 region has 14 residues. V shed 6 bases, J shed 5 bases, and the junction held 10 bases outside the gene matches.

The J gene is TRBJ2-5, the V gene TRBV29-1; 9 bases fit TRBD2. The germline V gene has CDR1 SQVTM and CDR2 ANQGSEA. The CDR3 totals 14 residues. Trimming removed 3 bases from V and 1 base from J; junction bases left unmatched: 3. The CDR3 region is CSVEKRGAQETQYF. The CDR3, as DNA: TGCAGCGTTGAGAAGCGGGGGGCCCAAGAGACCCAGTACTTC.

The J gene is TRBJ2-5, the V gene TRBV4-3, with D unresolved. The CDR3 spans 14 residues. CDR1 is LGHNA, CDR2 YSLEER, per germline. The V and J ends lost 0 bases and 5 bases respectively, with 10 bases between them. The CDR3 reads CASSQEVGWETQYF. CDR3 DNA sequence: TGCGCCAGCAGCCAAGAGGTGGGCTGGGAGACCCAGTACTTC.

The CDR3 region is CATARTGGSDGYTF. CDR3 DNA sequence: TGTGCCACCGCACGGACAGGGGGGTCTGATGGCTACACCTTC. The V and J genes are TRBV5-6 and TRBJ1-2; 10 bases are a match to TRBD1. V was clipped by 9 bases and J by 6 bases; unmatched bases: 11. The V gene's germline CDR1 is SGHDT and CDR2 YYEEEE. The CDR3 runs 14 residues.